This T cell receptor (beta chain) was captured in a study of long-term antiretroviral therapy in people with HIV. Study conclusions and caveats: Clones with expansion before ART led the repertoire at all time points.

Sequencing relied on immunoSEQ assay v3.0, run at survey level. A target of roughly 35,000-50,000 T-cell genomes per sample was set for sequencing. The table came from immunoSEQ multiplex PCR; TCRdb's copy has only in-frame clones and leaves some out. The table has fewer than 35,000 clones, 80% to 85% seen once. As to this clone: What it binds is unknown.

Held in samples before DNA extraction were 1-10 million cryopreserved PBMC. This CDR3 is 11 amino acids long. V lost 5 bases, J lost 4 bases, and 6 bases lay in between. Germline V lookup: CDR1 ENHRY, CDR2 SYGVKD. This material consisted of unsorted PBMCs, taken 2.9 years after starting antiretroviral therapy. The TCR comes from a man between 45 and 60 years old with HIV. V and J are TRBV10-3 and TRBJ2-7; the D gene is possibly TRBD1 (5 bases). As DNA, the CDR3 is TGTGCCATCAGTTCAGGGTACGAGCAGTACTTC. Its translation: CAISSGYEQYF.